This TCR beta chain appears in the sequencing data of a study of OX40 agonist ivuxolimab in advanced cancers. Across the study: The study reported partial responses in three patients: one hepatocellular carcinoma, two cutaneous melanoma.

Findings and limits, study-wide: Average numbers of expanded clones were greater in CD8+ T cells than in CD4+. CD4+ and CD8+ blood T cells expanded clonally by week 6 at 0.1 to 3.0 mg/kg.

Samples were taken at baseline and on day 1 of cycles 4 and 7. The table came from immunoSEQ multiplex PCR; TCRdb's copy has only in-frame clones and leaves some out. The repertoire holds 35,000 to 45,000 clones, with 85% to 90% as singletons. The CDR3 length is 16 residues. V lost 4 bases, J lost 1 base, and 6 bases stayed unmatched. Germline CDR1 and CDR2: MGHRA and YSYEKL. As regards this clone: Its antigen is currently unknown.

The source of this sequence is an adult with an advanced solid tumor such as melanoma, head and neck, liver or kidney cancer. The sequences come from CD4+ or CD8+ T cells sorted from blood, collected in a trial of the OX40 agonist ivuxolimab. The rearrangement links TRBV4-1 to TRBJ2-3; 9 bases align to TRBD2. CDR3 DNA: TGCGCCAGCAGCCGACTGGGACTAGCCGGCACAGATACGCAGTATTTT. Translation: CASSRLGLAGTDTQYF.